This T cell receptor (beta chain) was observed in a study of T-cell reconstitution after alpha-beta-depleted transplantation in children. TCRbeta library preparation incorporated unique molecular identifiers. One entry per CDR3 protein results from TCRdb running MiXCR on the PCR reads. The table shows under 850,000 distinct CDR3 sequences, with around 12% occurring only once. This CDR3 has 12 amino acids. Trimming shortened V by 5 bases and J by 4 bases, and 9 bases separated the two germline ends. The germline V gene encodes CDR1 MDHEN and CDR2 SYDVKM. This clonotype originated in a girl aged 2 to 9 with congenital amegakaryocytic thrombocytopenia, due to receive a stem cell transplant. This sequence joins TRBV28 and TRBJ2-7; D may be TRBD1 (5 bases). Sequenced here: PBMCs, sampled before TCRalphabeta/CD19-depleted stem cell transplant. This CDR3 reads CASSVKGYEQYF. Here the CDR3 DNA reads TGTGCCAGCAGTGTTAAGGGGTACGAGCAGTACTTC.